The rows below give T cell receptor beta chains drawn from one sample of a study of tumor-infiltrating lymphocytes in oesophageal squamous cell carcinoma. TCRdb passed the PCR reads through MiXCR, listing each CDR3 protein once. Of tens of thousands of distinct CDR3 sequences in the sample, over 30% were seen once. Sequencing used esophageal tumor tissue. Receptors originate from a female donor with esophageal squamous cell carcinoma. The CDR3 runs from the conserved cysteine through the conserved F or W. D genes are given only for firm matches. Size is stated for part of the rows, as once, few or many counts, or as a class when the clone is expanded.

TRBD2 | 17 | TRBJ2-3 | TRBV4-2 | few | TGTGCCAGCAGCCAAGAAGGTAGTGCGGGAGGCGCAGATACGCAGTATTTT | CASSQEGSAGGADTQYF
. | 16 | TRBJ2-1 | TRBV5-1 | . | TGCGCCAGCAGCCACCTTGGGGGTAGCTCCTACAATGAGCAGTTCTTC | CASSHLGGSSYNEQFF
. | 15 | TRBJ2-1 | TRBV6-6 | many | TGTGCCAGCAGTTACCGGGGAAGCTCCTACAATGAGCAGTTCTTC | CASSYRGSSYNEQFF
TRBD1 | 16 | TRBJ1-2 | TRBV7-3 | . | TGTGCCAGCAGCTTAACTCCCCGGACAGGGAGGGACGGCTACACCTTC | CASSLTPRTGRDGYTF
TRBD2 | 15 | TRBJ2-1 | TRBV7-9 | . | TGTGCCAGCAGCCGCGGACTAGCGGGAGGTAATGAGCAGTTCTTC | CASSRGLAGGNEQFF
. | 16 | TRBJ2-3 | TRBV6-1 | . | TGTGCCAGCAGTTACCCCCTCCACGGGGGCACAGATACGCAGTATTTT | CASSYPLHGGTDTQYF
. | 13 | TRBJ2-4 | TRBV28 | . | TGTGCCAGCAGCCTCCGGGCCAAAAACATTCAGTACTTC | CASSLRAKNIQYF
. | 14 | TRBJ2-1 | TRBV7-4 | . | TGTGCCAGCAGCTTAGGTGACTCCCGCAATGAGCAGTTCTTC | CASSLGDSRNEQFF
. | 15 | TRBJ2-5 | TRBV28 | many | TGTGCCAGCAGGTCGGACCGCTCGGACCAAGAGACCCAGTACTTC | CASRSDRSDQETQYF
. | 14 | TRBJ1-2 | TRBV6-1 | many | TGTGCCAGCAGTGAATACGGGGTCACCTATGGCTACACCTTC | CASSEYGVTYGYTF
. | 15 | TRBJ2-3 | TRBV4-2 | . | TGTGCCAGCAGCCGGAGAGCGGCAAGCACAGATACGCAGTATTTT | CASSRRAASTDTQYF